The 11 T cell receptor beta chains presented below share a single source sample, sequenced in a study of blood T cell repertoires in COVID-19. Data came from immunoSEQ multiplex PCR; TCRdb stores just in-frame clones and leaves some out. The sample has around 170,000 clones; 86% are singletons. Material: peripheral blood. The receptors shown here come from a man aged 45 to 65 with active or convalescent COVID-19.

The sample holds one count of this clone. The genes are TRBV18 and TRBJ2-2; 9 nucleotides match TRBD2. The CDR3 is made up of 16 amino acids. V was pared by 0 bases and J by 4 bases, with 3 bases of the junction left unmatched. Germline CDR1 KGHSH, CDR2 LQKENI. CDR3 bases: TGTGCCAGCTCACCACCAGTAGCGGGAGTCACCGGGGAGCTGTTTTTT. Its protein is CASSPPVAGVTGELFF.

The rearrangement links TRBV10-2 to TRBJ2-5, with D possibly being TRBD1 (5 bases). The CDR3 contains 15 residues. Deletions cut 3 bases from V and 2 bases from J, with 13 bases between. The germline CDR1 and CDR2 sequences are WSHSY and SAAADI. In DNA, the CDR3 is TGCGCCAGCAGTGATCGTCAGGGCACGCAAGAGACCCAGTACTTC. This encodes CASSDRQGTQETQYF.

The CDR3 loop is CAYSPQGFNEKLFF. The CDR3 DNA follows: TGTGCCTACAGCCCACAGGGTTTTAATGAAAAACTGTTTTTT. This sequence joins TRBV28 and TRBJ1-4; D possibly corresponds to TRBD1 (6 bases). V lost 11 bases and J lost 4, with 17 bases in between. The germline gives CDR1 MDHEN, CDR2 SYDVKM. The CDR3 runs to 14 residues.

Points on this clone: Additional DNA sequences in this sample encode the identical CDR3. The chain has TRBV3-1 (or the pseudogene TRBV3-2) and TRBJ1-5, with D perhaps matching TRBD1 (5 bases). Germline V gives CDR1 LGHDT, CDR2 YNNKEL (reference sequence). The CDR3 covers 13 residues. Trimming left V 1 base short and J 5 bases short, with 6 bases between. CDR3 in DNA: TGTGCCAGCAGCCAAGGGGGGGATCAGCCCCAGCATTTT. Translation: CASSQGGDQPQHF.

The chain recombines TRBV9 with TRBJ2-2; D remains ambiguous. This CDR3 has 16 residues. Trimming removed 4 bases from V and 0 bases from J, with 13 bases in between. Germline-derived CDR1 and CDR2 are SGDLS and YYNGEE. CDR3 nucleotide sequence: TGTGCCAGCAGCCGTAGCCCGAACTCGAACACCGGGGAGCTGTTTTTT. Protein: CASSRSPNSNTGELFF.

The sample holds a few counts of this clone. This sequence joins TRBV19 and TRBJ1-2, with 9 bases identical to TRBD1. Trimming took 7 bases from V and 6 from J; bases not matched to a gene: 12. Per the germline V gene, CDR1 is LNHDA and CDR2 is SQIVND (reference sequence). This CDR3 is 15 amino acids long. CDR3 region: CASTEYGTGTHGYTF. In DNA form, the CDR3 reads TGTGCCAGTACCGAGTACGGGACAGGGACCCATGGCTACACCTTC.

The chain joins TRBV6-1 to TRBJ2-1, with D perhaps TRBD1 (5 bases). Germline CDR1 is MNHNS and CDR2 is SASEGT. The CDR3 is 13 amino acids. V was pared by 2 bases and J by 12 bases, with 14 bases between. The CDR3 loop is CASSENLGLRQFF. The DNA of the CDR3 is TGTGCCAGCAGTGAAAATCTGGGGCTTCGGCAGTTCTTC.

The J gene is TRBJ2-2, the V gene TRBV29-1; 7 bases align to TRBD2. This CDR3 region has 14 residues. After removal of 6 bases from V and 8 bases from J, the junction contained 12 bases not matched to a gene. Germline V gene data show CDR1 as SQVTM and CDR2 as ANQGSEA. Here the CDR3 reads CSVVFGTTLGELFF. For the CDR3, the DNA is TGCAGCGTCGTTTTTGGGACTACCCTGGGGGAGCTGTTTTTT.

CDR3 amino acids: CAWSGVGNNSPLHF. CDR3 DNA: TGTGCCTGGAGCGGAGTGGGTAATAATTCACCCCTCCACTTT. The chain employs TRBV30 and TRBJ1-6, with unresolved D. V was clipped by 3 bases and J by 5 bases, with 11 bases between them. This CDR3 comprises 14 residues. Germline V lookup: CDR1 GTSNPN, CDR2 SVGIG (reference sequence).

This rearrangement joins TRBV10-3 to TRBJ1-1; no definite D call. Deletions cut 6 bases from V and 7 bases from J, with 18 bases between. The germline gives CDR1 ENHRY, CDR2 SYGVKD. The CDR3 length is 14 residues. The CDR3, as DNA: TGTGCCATCAGCGAACCAATGGTGGGGAGTGAAGCTTTCTTT. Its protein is CAISEPMVGSEAFF.

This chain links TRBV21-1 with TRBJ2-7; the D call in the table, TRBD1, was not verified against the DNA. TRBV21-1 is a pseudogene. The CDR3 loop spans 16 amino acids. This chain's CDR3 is CASSKGGLRGLYEQYF. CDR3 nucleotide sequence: TGTGCCAGCAGCAAAGGGGGTCTCAGGGGGCTGTACGAGCAGTACTTC.